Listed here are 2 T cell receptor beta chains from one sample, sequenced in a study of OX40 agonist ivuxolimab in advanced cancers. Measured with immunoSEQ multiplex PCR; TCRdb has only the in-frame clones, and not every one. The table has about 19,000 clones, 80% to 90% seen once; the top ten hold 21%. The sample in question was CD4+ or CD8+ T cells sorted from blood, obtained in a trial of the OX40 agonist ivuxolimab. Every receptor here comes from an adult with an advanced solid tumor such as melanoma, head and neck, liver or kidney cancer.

This chain's CDR3 is CASSLIGTYPRENIQYF. The CDR3, as DNA: TGTGCCAGCAGCCTAATTGGGACATATCCGAGGGAAAACATTCAGTACTTC. V is TRBV7-2 and J is TRBJ2-4, with TRBD1 as a possible D gene (6 bases). This CDR3 is 17 amino acids long. Germline V lookup: CDR1 SGHTA, CDR2 FQGNSA. Trimming left V 5 bases short and J 5 bases short, with 22 bases between.

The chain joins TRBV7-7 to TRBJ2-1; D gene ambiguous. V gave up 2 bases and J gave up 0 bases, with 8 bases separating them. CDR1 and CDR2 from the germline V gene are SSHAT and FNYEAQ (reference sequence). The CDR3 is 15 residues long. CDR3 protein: CASSLRISSYNEQFF. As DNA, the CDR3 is TGTGCCAGCAGCTTAAGGATTAGCTCCTACAATGAGCAGTTCTTC.